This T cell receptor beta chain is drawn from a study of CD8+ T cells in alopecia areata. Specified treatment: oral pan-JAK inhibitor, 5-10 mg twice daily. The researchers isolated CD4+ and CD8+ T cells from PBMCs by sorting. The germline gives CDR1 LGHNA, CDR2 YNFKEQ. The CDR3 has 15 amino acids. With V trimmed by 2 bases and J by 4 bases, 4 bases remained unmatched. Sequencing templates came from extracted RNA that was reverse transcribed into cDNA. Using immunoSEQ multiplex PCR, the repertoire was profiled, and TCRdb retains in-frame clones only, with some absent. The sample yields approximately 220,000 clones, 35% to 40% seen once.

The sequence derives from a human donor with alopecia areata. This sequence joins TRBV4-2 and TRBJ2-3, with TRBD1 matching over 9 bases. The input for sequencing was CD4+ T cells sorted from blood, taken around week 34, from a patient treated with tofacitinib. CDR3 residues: CASSQSRTGADTQYF. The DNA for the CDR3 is TGTGCCAGCAGCCAATCACGGACAGGGGCAGATACGCAGTATTTT.